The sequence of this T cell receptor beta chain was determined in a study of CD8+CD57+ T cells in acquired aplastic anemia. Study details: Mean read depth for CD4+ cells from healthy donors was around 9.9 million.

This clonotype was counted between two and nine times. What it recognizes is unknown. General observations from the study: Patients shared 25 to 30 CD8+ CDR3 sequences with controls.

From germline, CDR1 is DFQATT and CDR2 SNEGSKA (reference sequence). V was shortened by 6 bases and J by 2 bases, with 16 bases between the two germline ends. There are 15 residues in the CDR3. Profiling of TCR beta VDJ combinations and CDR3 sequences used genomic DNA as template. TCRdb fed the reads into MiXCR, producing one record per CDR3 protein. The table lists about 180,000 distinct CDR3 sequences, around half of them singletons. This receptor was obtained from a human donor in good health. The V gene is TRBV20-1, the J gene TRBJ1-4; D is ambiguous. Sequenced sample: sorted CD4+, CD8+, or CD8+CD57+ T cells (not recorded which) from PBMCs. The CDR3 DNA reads TGCAGTGCCATTGTCATGGGTAGCACTAATGAAAAACTGTTTTTT. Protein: CSAIVMGSTNEKLFF.